This is a list of T cell receptor beta chains from one sample in a study of a mutant IDH1 vaccine in newly diagnosed glioma. The antigens for these receptors are not known. Assay used: immunoSEQ multiplex PCR; TCRdb lists only in-frame clones, some missing. The table records fewer than 45,000 clones, roughly 82% of them present only once. The specimen comprised PBMCs, sampled from a glioma patient whose treatment included an IDH1 peptide vaccine. The receptors here all came from a man in his late teens or twenties with glioma. Some clones in this sample may be carry-over from other donors' samples. CDR3s leave out the opening cysteine and the closing phenylalanine or tryptophan.

CDR3aa	v_gene	j_gene
AWSAGNSYEQY	TRBV30	TRBJ2-7
ASSLDSGDAYEQY	TRBV5-4	TRBJ2-7
ASSLVGMGSGYT	TRBV7-9	TRBJ1-2
ASSLASGPSTDTQY	TRBV5-1	TRBJ2-3
ASSLPGTGGHEQY	TRBV5-4	TRBJ2-7
ASSPTTVLWDGDTEAF	TRBV19	TRBJ1-1
ASSPPAPEGYT	TRBV5-4	TRBJ1-2
ASSLGGGVEKLF	TRBV5-1	TRBJ1-4
ASSPPSGARGPRGYT	TRBV9	TRBJ1-2
ASSLDRNEQF	TRBV7-2	TRBJ2-1
ASSYRQCRF	TRBV5-6	TRBJ2-1
AWGQDSNQPQH	TRBV30	TRBJ1-5
ASRLRSDGGLSYEQY	TRBV12-1	NA
ASSLGMVDTQY	TRBV13	TRBJ2-3
AWSTTFHPGNTIY	TRBV30	TRBJ1-3
ASSLRDSNQPQH	TRBV7-8	TRBJ1-5
AWSGNESEQF	TRBV30	TRBJ2-1
ASSSGLDRGRPQY	TRBV27	TRBJ2-5
ASSQDRTGVGTGELF	TRBV4-3	TRBJ2-2
ASSPLQGHQPQH	TRBV7-2	TRBJ1-5
ASSSSREKLF	TRBV7-9	TRBJ1-4
ASSLGGGDQPQH	TRBV28	TRBJ1-5
ASILTGFTGELF	TRBV7-2	TRBJ2-2
ASSITGAWTGTPTNTEAF	TRBV19	TRBJ1-1
ATSRDGGWRTEAF	TRBV15	TRBJ1-1
ASSQESQGARGYT	TRBV4-3	TRBJ1-2
ATGAGQGFGEQY	TRBV27	TRBJ2-7
ASSLGRGQGAF	TRBV7-9	TRBJ1-1
ASRPNRGLGSQPQH	TRBV28	TRBJ1-5
ASSFTGALVGYGYT	TRBV5-1	TRBJ1-2